The next 25 T cell receptor beta chains were all read from a single sample in a study of beta chain features in type 1 diabetes. Expressed TCRB transcripts got sequenced, as all isolated RNA was reverse transcribed. Profiling relied on immunoSEQ multiplex PCR, and the TCRdb table lists in-frame clones only, not all of them. Among fewer than 400,000 clones listed, roughly a tenth were seen once. These TCRs' antigens remain unknown. Study-wide results and limits: Type 1 diabetes patients had TCRB CDR3s that were shorter (moderately but significantly so) in all four CD4+ subsets.

The sequenced material came from central memory CD4+ T cells from blood. Receptors were obtained from a young man with type 1 diabetes.

This chain uses TRBV13 with TRBJ2-3; the D gene could be TRBD1 or TRBD2 (5 bases each). The length of the CDR3 is 16 residues. The V gene's germline CDR1 is PRHDT and CDR2 FYEKMQ (reference sequence). V gave up 5 bases and J gave up 0 bases, with 15 bases separating them. CDR3 protein: CASSLGTNPSTDTQYF. CDR3 nucleotide sequence: TGTGCCAGCAGCCTTGGGACCAATCCTAGCACAGATACGCAGTATTTT. The full variable domain, with the rest looked up from reference TRBV13 and TRBJ2-3, is AAGVIQSPRHLIKEKRETATLKCYPIPRHDTVYWYQQGPGQDPQFLISFYEKMQSDKGSIPDRFSAQQFSDYHSELNMSSLELGDSALYFCASSLGTNPSTDTQYFGPGTRLTVL.

This clone appeared a few times. The chain has TRBV5-6 and TRBJ2-3; 10 bases match TRBD2. The CDR3 spans 16 residues. Unmatched junction bases numbered 9, after V lost 4 bases and J lost 4 bases. In germline, CDR1 is SGHDT, CDR2 YYEEEE. The CDR3 DNA is TGTGCCAGCAGCACCTTAAGCGGGGGGGCCGCAGATACGCAGTATTTT. Amino acids: CASSTLSGGAADTQYF.

The chain carries TRBV10-3 and TRBJ1-5; TRBD1 matches at 9 bases. V dropped 8 bases and J dropped 0; count of bases not matched to a gene: 5. CDR1 and CDR2 (germline): ENHRY, SYGVKD. This CDR3 has 15 amino acids. CDR3 nucleotides: TGTGCCATCGGACAGGGGTCTAATAGCAATCAGCCCCAGCATTTT. Amino acid sequence: CAIGQGSNSNQPQHF.

This clone has only a few counts. The chain uses TRBV30 and TRBJ2-4; D is ambiguous. Deletions cut 4 bases from V and 8 bases from J, with 15 bases between. CDR1 is GTSNPN and CDR2 is SVGIG in the germline V gene (reference sequence). This CDR3 is 13 amino acids long. CDR3 region: CAWTEPVGHIQYF. The CDR3 region has the DNA TGTGCCTGGACAGAGCCGGTCGGGCACATTCAGTACTTC. Based on the CDR3 plus reference TRBV30 and TRBJ2-4, the full variable domain is SQTIHQWPATLVQPVGSPLSLECTVEGTSNPNLYWYRQAAGRGLQLLFYSVGIGQISSEVPQNLSASRPQDRQFILSSKKLLLSDSGFYLCAWTEPVGHIQYFGAGTRLSVL.

The J gene is TRBJ2-4, the V gene TRBV28; TRBD1 might be the D (6 bases). Trimming took 5 bases from V and 0 from J, leaving 17 bases between them. CDR1 is MDHEN, CDR2 SYDVKM, per germline. The CDR3 is 17 residues long. CDR3 amino acids: CASSPQGWDLAKNIQYF. CDR3 bases: TGTGCCAGCAGTCCACAGGGTTGGGACCTAGCCAAAAACATTCAGTACTTC.

This clone was counted between two and nine times. The V call is TRBV5-1, the J call TRBJ1-1; D possibly corresponds to TRBD1 (5 bases). CDR1 and CDR2 from the germline V gene are SGHRS and YFSETQ. This CDR3 is 14 amino acids long. Trimming left V 0 bases short and J 5 bases short, with 11 bases between. The CDR3 region has the DNA TGCGCCAGCAGCTTGGGCCCAGGGCGAACTGAAGCTTTCTTT. It specifies CASSLGPGRTEAFF.

This clone was seen only a few times. V gene TRBV7-2 combines with J gene TRBJ1-2, with D perhaps matching TRBD1 (6 bases). The CDR3 is made up of 17 amino acids. The V end was cut by 5 bases, the J end by 0 bases, with 19 bases between. CDR1 is SGHTA and CDR2 is FQGNSA in the germline V gene. This chain's CDR3 is CASSQGPGQRTNYGYTF. CDR3 DNA: TGTGCCAGCAGCCAGGGACCCGGACAGCGAACTAACTATGGCTACACCTTC.

The rearrangement uses TRBV2 and TRBJ1-2; D is unclear. From germline, CDR1 is SNHLY and CDR2 FYNNEI. The CDR3 has 15 residues. V was shortened by 5 bases and J by 0 bases, with 13 bases between the two germline ends. CDR3 DNA: TGTGCCAGCAGTACATCCGGGATCCCTAACTATGGCTACACCTTC. Amino acids: CASSTSGIPNYGYTF.

As concerns this clone: Other DNA sequences in this specimen translate into the identical CDR3. This sequence joins TRBV5-1 and TRBJ1-5, with D possibly being TRBD1 (6 bases). The V gene lost 0 bases and the J gene lost 5 bases, with 12 bases spanning the gap. Germline CDR1 reads SGHRS; CDR2 reads YFSETQ. CDR3 size: 15 residues. The CDR3 region is CASSLVGGGDQPQHF. The CDR3, as DNA: TGCGCCAGCAGCTTGGTGGGGGGCGGTGATCAGCCCCAGCATTTT.

The chain joins TRBV9 to TRBJ1-2; D might be TRBD1 (5 bases). Trimming left V 4 bases short and J 0 bases short, with 19 bases between. Germline V gene sequence: CDR1 SGDLS, CDR2 YYNGEE. The length of the CDR3 is 17 residues. The CDR3 DNA is TGTGCCAGCAGCTCCCGGGCGCAGGGCTTGGCTAACTATGGCTACACCTTC. Its protein product is CASSSRAQGLANYGYTF. Combining the CDR3 with reference TRBV9 and TRBJ1-2 gives the whole variable domain DSGVTQTPKHLITATGQRVTLRCSPRSGDLSVYWYQQSLDQGLQFLIQYYNGEERAKGNILERFSAQQFPDLHSELNLSSLELGDSALYFCASSSRAQGLANYGYTFGSGTRLTVV.

The J gene is TRBJ1-1, the V gene TRBV18; 7 nucleotides match TRBD1. The V and J ends lost 6 bases and 6 bases, in that order; junction bases with no gene match: 13. The CDR3 length is 15 residues. Germline V gene lookup returns CDR1 KGHSH and CDR2 LQKENI. Here the CDR3 reads CASSRLTGEGAEAFF. CDR3 DNA: TGTGCCAGCTCCCGTCTTACAGGGGAAGGTGCTGAAGCTTTCTTT. Using reference TRBV18 and TRBJ1-1 for the parts outside the CDR3, the full variable domain is NAGVMQNPRHLVRRRGQEARLRCSPMKGHSHVYWYRQLPEEGLKFMVYLQKENIIDESGMPKERFSAEFPKEGPSILRIQQVVRGDSAAYFCASSRLTGEGAEAFFGQGTRLTVV.

This clone was seen a handful of times. The sample has other DNA sequences that encode this CDR3 too. V and J are TRBV5-1 and TRBJ2-1; TRBD2 matches at 11 bases. V gave up 0 bases and J gave up 1 base; unmatched junction bases: 3. This CDR3 spans 17 amino acids. CDR1 is SGHRS and CDR2 is YFSETQ in the germline V gene. The CDR3 coding sequence is TGCGCCAGCAGCTTGGTGCCTAGCGGGGGGTCCTACAATGAGCAGTTCTTC. This sequence encodes CASSLVPSGGSYNEQFF.

This clone was detected only a few times. DNA of the CDR3: TGTGCCAGCTCAGACGGAGGGACATATTCGTCACCCCTCCACTTT. This encodes CASSDGGTYSSPLHF. The rearrangement joins TRBV6-5 to TRBJ1-6, with D possibly matching TRBD1 (6 bases). This CDR3 is built from 15 residues. V lost 8 bases to trimming and J lost 10 bases, with 21 bases between them. Germline values: CDR1 MNHEY, CDR2 SVGAGI.

This clone has more than one count but fewer than ten. This chain connects TRBV6-6 to TRBJ2-1; D may be TRBD1 or TRBD2 (6 bases each). There are 16 residues in the CDR3. V lost 7 bases and J 5 bases, leaving 21 bases between the germline ends. Per the germline V gene, CDR1 is MNHNY and CDR2 is SVGAGI (reference sequence). CDR3 residues: CASTQSGASGHNEQFF. The DNA for the CDR3 is TGTGCCAGCACTCAGTCGGGGGCAAGCGGACACAATGAGCAGTTCTTC.

This clone was observed a few times. The chain has TRBV6-5 and TRBJ1-2; D is unresolved. V was clipped by 8 bases and J by 3 bases, with 4 bases between them. The CDR3 spans 10 residues. From germline, CDR1 is MNHEY and CDR2 SVGAGI. CDR3 loop: CASFYYGYTF. The CDR3 DNA is TGTGCCAGCTTCTACTATGGCTACACCTTC.

This clone has a handful of counts. V and J are TRBV6-6 and TRBJ2-1, with a weak D call TRBD2 (5 bases). This CDR3 region has 13 residues. V was clipped by 5 bases and J by 4 bases, with 9 bases between them. CDR1 MNHNY and CDR2 SVGAGI come from the germline V gene (reference sequence). CDR3 sequence (DNA): TGTGCCAGCAGTCACCGGGAATACAATGAGCAGTTCTTC. The encoded protein is CASSHREYNEQFF.

This clone was seen a handful of times. The V gene is TRBV6-1, the J gene TRBJ1-2, with a tentative D call TRBD1 (6 bases). Between the trimmed V and J ends, which lost 3 bases and 2 bases, there was a span of 13 bases. CDR1 is MNHNS, CDR2 SASEGT, per germline. The CDR3 is 15 amino acids. The CDR3 here is CASSDLTGPNYGYTF. In DNA form, the CDR3 reads TGTGCCAGCAGTGACCTGACAGGACCGAACTATGGCTACACCTTC.

This sequence joins TRBV9 and TRBJ1-4; D not resolved. The CDR3 runs to 14 residues. Trimming stripped 0 bases from V and 4 bases from J, with 7 bases between. Germline CDR1 is SGDLS and CDR2 is YYNGEE. The CDR3 DNA follows: TGTGCCAGCAGCGTAGCCGGACTTAATGAAAAACTGTTTTTT. Translating gives CASSVAGLNEKLFF.

This clone was seen many times. The chain carries TRBV6-1 and TRBJ1-5; 9 nucleotides agree with TRBD1. Germline CDR1 MNHNS, CDR2 SASEGT. The CDR3 contains 15 residues. Trimming took 6 bases from V and 3 from J; bases not matched to a gene: 6. CDR3 region: CASSRTGADNQPQHF. The CDR3 DNA reads TGTGCCAGCAGCCGGACAGGGGCCGACAATCAGCCCCAGCATTTT.

This clone was counted only a few times. The chain recombines TRBV4-1 with TRBJ1-2, with D perhaps TRBD1 (6 bases). V lost 2 bases to trimming and J lost 2 bases, with 9 bases between them. The CDR3 covers 14 residues. Germline CDR1 MGHRA, CDR2 YSYEKL. The CDR3: CASSQPDRNYGYTF. In DNA form, the CDR3 reads TGCGCCAGCAGCCAACCGGACAGAAACTATGGCTACACCTTC.

The rearrangement joins TRBV27 to TRBJ2-2; D is perhaps TRBD1 (6 bases). V was trimmed by 4 bases and J by 4 bases, leaving 10 bases between them. Germline V gene lookup returns CDR1 MNHEY and CDR2 SMNVEV (reference sequence). The CDR3 is made up of 14 amino acids. CDR3 in amino acids: CASSYRDGTGELFF. The CDR3 nucleotides read TGTGCCAGCAGTTACAGGGACGGCACCGGGGAGCTGTTTTTT.

The table lists this clone with a few counts. The gene calls are TRBV7-2 and TRBJ2-3; D remains unclear. Germline CDR1 SGHTA, CDR2 FQGNSA. The CDR3 is 16 residues long. V lost 2 bases and J lost 2, with 14 bases in between. CDR3 sequence reads: CASSLSVRPFTDTQYF. In DNA, the CDR3 is TGTGCCAGCAGCTTATCGGTTCGACCGTTCACAGATACGCAGTATTTT.

The V and J genes are TRBV19 and TRBJ2-7, with 7 bases identical to TRBD1. V shed 3 bases, J shed 2 bases, and the junction held 4 bases outside the gene matches. Germline-derived CDR1 and CDR2 are LNHDA and SQIVND (reference sequence). The CDR3 totals 14 residues. The CDR3 protein is CASSMAGGTYEQYF. Written as DNA, the CDR3 is TGTGCCAGTAGTATGGCAGGGGGTACCTACGAGCAGTACTTC. The complete variable domain, with remaining parts taken from reference TRBV19 and TRBJ2-7, reads DGGITQSPKYLFRKEGQNVTLSCEQNLNHDAMYWYRQDPGQGLRLIYYSQIVNDFQKGDIAEGYSVSREKKESFPLTVTSAQKNPTAFYLCASSMAGGTYEQYFGPGTRLTVT.

This clone was seen only a few times. The rearrangement uses TRBV7-9 and TRBJ1-3; D is ambiguous. The CDR3 has 14 residues. Germline V gene lookup returns CDR1 SEHNR and CDR2 FQNEAQ (reference sequence). The V end lost 1 base, the J end lost 2 bases, and 6 bases lay between the germline ends. CDR3 sequence reads: CASSLDGTGNTIYF. The CDR3 region has the DNA TGTGCCAGCAGCTTAGACGGGACTGGAAACACCATATATTTT.

Only a few counts were recorded for this clone. This same CDR3 is encoded by further DNA sequences in the sample. This chain links TRBV4-3 with TRBJ1-5; no reliable D call. V lost 1 base, J lost 2 bases, and 6 bases lay in between. The CDR3 has 14 amino acids. CDR1 and CDR2 (germline): LGHNA, YSLEER. The CDR3 coding sequence is TGCGCCAGCAGCCAAGGTGCTGGCAATCAGCCCCAGCATTTT. Amino acid sequence: CASSQGAGNQPQHF.